The T cell receptor (beta chain) described here comes from a study of blood T cell repertoires in COVID-19. At the level of the study: Acute-phase and convalescent COVID-19 samples originated in the United States, Italy and Spain. Nucleic acid was either cDNA or gDNA, and it came from T cells, B-cell-depleted T cells, or PBMCs.

Germline CDR1 LGHDT, CDR2 YNNKEL (reference sequence). The CDR3 is 13 residues long. Deletions cut 8 bases from V and 6 bases from J, with 11 bases between. As originally analysed: Reference gene primer amplification in the assay estimated nucleated cell counts. The data were produced by immunoSEQ multiplex PCR, yet TCRdb's version contains in-frame clones alone and is incomplete. V and J calls and clone size come straight from that table; D and trimming were deduced from the DNA. This sample has roughly 62,000 clones; around 90% occur once, and the top ten carry roughly a tenth. Sequenced sample: peripheral blood. The chain joins TRBV3-1 (or the pseudogene TRBV3-2) to TRBJ1-6; tentative D call: TRBD1 (6 bases). The origin of this receptor is a human donor with acute or convalescent COVID-19. The donor label of this sample is uncertain. The chain's CDR3 is CASAGASNSPLHF. The DNA for the CDR3 is TGTGCCAGCGCAGGGGCTTCTAATTCACCCCTCCACTTT.